The rows below give T cell receptor beta chains drawn from one sample of a study of blood T cell repertoires in COVID-19. Here immunoSEQ multiplex PCR was the method, and the copy in TCRdb shows in-frame clones only, minus some. The sample consists of over 250,000 clones, around 89% of them appearing once. What was sequenced was peripheral blood. The receptor set was obtained from a woman aged 50 to 60 with COVID-19, enrolled during active disease. The conserved cysteine and the conserved F or W are not part of the CDR3 here.

TRBJ1-1 TRBV6-5 ASSLKQGYTEAF
TRBJ2-4 TRBV30 AWSKPGLGDLAKNIQY
TRBJ2-1 TRBV4-2 ASSQRRSGDNNEQF
TRBJ1-2 TRBV19 ASSTPTGYYGYT
TRBJ1-6 TRBV13 ASSLRYSDRGVSPLH
TRBJ2-2 TRBV19 ASIPSGRARTGELF
TRBJ2-4 TRBV4-3 ASSQDPGLAMDIQY
TRBJ1-2 TRBV27 ASSLDGTHLIGIYGYT
TRBJ2-5 TRBV3-1/TRBV3-2 ASSQDLMAGQETQY
TRBJ2-3 TRBV11-2 ASSLLAGSTDTQY
TRBJ1-5 TRBV6-5 ASTENRGGQPQH
TRBJ1-5 TRBV19 ASSGTGLEQPQH
TRBJ1-1 TRBV7-9 ASSLDQGEAF
TRBJ2-3 TRBV24-1 ATSDPGGPDTQY
TRBJ2-7 TRBV10-3 AISVRGRTGENEQY
TRBJ2-1 TRBV9 ASSVFSGRADNEQF
TRBJ2-5 TRBV7-2 ASSLAGGAETQY
TRBJ1-1 TRBV6-5 ASSYWDTNTEAF